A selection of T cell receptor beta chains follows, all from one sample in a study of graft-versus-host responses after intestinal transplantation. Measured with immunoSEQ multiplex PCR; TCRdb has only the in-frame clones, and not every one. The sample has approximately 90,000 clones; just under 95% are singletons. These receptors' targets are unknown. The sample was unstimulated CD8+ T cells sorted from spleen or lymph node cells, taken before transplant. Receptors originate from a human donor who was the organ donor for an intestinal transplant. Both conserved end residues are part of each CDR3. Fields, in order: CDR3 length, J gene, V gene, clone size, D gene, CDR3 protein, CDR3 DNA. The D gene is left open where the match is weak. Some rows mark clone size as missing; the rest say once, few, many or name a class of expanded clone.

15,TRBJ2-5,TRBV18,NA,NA,CASSRTVIRQETQYF,TGTGCCAGCTCGCGGACAGTGATACGGCAAGAGACCCAGTACTTC
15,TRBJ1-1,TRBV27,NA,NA,CASTPAGGGPEGAFF,TGTGCCAGCACTCCCGCTGGCGGGGGCCCTGAGGGCGCTTTCTTT
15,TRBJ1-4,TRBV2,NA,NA,CASTIKAFSDEKLFF,TGTGCCAGCACCATCAAAGCCTTCTCCGATGAAAAACTGTTTTTT
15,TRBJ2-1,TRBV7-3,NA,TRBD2,CASSLTGGGYNEQFF,TGTGCCAGCAGCTTAACCGGGGGGGGCTACAATGAGCAGTTCTTC
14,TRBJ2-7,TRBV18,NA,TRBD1,CASSPGRGLFEQYF,TGTGCCAGCTCACCGGGCAGGGGGCTTTTCGAGCAGTACTTC
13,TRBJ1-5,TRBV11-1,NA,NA,CASSDSPNQPQHF,TGTGCCAGTTCCGACAGCCCCAATCAGCCCCAGCATTTT
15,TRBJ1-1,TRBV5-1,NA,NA,CASSLETGQNTEAFF,TGCGCCAGCAGCTTGGAGACGGGACAGAACACTGAAGCTTTCTTT
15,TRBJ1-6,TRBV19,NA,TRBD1,CASWGLGQGDSPLHF,TGTGCCAGTTGGGGTCTAGGACAGGGGGATTCACCCCTCCACTTT
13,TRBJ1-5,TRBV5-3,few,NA,CARSSPGHQPQHF,TGTGCCAGAAGCTCCCCAGGGCATCAGCCCCAGCATTTT
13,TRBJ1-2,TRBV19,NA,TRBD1,CASSIGTGPGYTF,TGTGCCAGTAGTATAGGGACAGGGCCTGGCTACACCTTC
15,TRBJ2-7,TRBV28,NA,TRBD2,CASSLLAGGLYEQYF,TGTGCCAGCAGTTTGCTAGCGGGGGGGCTCTACGAGCAGTACTTC
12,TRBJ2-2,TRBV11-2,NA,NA,CASSLGAGELFF,TGTGCCAGCAGCTTAGGCGCCGGGGAGCTGTTTTTT
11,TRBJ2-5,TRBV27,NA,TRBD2,CASWGGETQYF,TGTGCCAGCTGGGGGGGGGAGACCCAGTACTTC
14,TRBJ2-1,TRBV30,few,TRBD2,CAWSIGGGYNEQFF,TGTGCCTGGAGTATCGGGGGGGGTTACAATGAGCAGTTCTTC
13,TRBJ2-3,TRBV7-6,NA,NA,CASSLGYRGRQYF,TGTGCCAGCAGCTTAGGCTACCGGGGAAGGCAGTATTTT
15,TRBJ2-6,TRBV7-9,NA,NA,CASSSRGAGANVLTF,TGTGCCAGCAGCTCCAGGGGAGCCGGGGCCAACGTCCTGACTTTC
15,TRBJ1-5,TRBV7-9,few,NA,CASSLAGSWDQPQHF,TGTGCCAGCAGCTTAGCGGGCTCTTGGGATCAGCCCCAGCATTTT
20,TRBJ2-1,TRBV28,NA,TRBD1,CASSSPRDRVRKWTYNEQFF,TGTGCCAGCAGTTCCCCTCGGGACAGGGTGAGAAAATGGACCTACAATGAGCAGTTCTTC
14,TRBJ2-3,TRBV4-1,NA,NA,CASSPGPHTDTQYF,TGCGCCAGCAGTCCAGGGCCCCACACAGATACGCAGTATTTT
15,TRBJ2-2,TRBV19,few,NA,CASSIALRGTGELFF,TGTGCCAGTAGTATAGCTCTCCGGGGTACCGGGGAGCTGTTTTTT
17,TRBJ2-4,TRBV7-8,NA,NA,CASSLYRTSGRNSIQYF,TGTGCCAGCAGCTTATATCGGACATCAGGGCGGAATAGCATTCAGTACTTC
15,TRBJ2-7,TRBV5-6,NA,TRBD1,CASSLLGQGALEQYF,TGTGCCAGCAGCTTGCTCGGACAGGGGGCTCTCGAGCAGTACTTC